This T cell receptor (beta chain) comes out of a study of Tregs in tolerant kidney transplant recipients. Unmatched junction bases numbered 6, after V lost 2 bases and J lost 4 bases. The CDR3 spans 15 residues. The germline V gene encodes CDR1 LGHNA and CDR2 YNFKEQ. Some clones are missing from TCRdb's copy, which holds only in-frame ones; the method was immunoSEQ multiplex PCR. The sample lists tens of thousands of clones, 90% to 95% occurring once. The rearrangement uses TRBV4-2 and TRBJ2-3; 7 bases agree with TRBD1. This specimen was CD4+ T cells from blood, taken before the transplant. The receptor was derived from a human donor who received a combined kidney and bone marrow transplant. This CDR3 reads CASSQRGQGPDTQYF. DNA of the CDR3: TGTGCCAGCAGCCAAAGGGGGCAGGGTCCAGATACGCAGTATTTT.